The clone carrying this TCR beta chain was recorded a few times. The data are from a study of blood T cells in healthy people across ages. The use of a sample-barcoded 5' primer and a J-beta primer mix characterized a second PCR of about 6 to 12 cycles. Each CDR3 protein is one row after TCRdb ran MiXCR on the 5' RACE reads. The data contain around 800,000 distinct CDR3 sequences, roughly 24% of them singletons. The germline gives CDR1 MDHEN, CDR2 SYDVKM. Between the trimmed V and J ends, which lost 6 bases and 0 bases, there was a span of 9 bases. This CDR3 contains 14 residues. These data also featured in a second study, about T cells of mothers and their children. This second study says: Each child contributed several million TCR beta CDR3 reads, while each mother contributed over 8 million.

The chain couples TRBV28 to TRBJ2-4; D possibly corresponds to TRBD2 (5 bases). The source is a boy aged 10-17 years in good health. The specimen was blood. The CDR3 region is CASSAGLAKNIQYF. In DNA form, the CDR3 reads TGTGCCAGCAGCGCGGGCCTAGCCAAAAACATTCAGTACTTC.